This record concerns one TCR beta chain sequence. Antigen: not known. The data stem from a study of CD8 T cells in ankylosing spondylitis. Findings and caveats of the study: Ankylosing spondylitis blood appeared to carry a characteristic TCR beta motif of several highly homologous variants. Within matched ankylosing spondylitis synovial fluid, disease-linked clones were reportedly significantly enriched.

TCRdb passed the 5' RACE reads through MiXCR, listing each CDR3 protein once. Altogether 750,000 to 850,000 distinct CDR3 sequences are present, 12% being singletons, with the ten largest covering approximately 0.46%. Sequences were obtained from blood, either unsorted or a sorted T cell fraction (not recorded which). The receptor was isolated from a male donor with ankylosing spondylitis.

The CDR3 loop is CSARKAGANVLTF. In DNA, the CDR3 is TGCAGTGCTAGAAAGGCTGGGGCCAACGTCCTGACTTTC. This sequence joins TRBV20-1 and TRBJ2-6; D unclear. V dropped 2 bases and J dropped 2 bases, with 4 bases sitting between them. Germline CDR1 and CDR2: DFQATT and SNEGSKA (reference sequence). This CDR3 contains 13 residues.